The sequence of this T cell receptor beta chain was determined in a study of T cell changes during pregnancy in multiple sclerosis (dated by TCRdb to the late 2010s). A note on the overall study: The study looked at changes in the T cell repertoire across pregnancy in women with multiple sclerosis.

CDR1 is given as LNHDA and CDR2 as SQIVND, both from the germline V gene (reference sequence). At the junction V is shortened by 2 bases and J by 0 bases, with 5 bases in between. CDR3 length: 15 amino acids, cysteine to phenylalanine. Just the 45-base CDR3 DNA is kept, in frame starting at base 1. Receptor amplification or capture employed the immunoSEQ multiplex PCR assay. Not all clones reach the TCRdb copy of this immuneACCESS table, which keeps in-frame sequences only. Checked studies attribute under half of the gap to unresolved V genes and leave the rest unexplained. The sample has roughly 46,000 clones on record, 80% to 95% of them singletons. Roughly 2.2% of the sample is in the top ten clones. As concerns this clone: The antigen it recognizes is unknown. The input lacks base qualities; no much larger clone sits a single base away.

Sequenced material: peripheral blood, taken in the third trimester of pregnancy. The V gene is TRBV19 and the J gene is TRBJ2-6; there is no confident call for the D gene. This clonotype originated in a female donor with multiple sclerosis, enrolled in a pregnancy study. CDR3 sequence: CASSILSSGANVLTF. The nucleotide sequence reads TGTGCCAGTAGTATATTGAGCTCTGGGGCCAACGTCCTGACTTTC.